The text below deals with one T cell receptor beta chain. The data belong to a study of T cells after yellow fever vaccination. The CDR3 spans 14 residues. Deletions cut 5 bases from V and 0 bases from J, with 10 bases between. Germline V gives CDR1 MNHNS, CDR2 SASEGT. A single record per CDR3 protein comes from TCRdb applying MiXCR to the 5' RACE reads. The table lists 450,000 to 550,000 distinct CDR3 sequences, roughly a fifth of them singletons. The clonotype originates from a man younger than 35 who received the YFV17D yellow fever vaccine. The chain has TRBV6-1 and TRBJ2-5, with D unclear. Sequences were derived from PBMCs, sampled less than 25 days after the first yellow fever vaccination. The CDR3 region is CASSIDWNQETQYF. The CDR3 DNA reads TGTGCCAGCAGTATAGACTGGAACCAAGAGACCCAGTACTTC.